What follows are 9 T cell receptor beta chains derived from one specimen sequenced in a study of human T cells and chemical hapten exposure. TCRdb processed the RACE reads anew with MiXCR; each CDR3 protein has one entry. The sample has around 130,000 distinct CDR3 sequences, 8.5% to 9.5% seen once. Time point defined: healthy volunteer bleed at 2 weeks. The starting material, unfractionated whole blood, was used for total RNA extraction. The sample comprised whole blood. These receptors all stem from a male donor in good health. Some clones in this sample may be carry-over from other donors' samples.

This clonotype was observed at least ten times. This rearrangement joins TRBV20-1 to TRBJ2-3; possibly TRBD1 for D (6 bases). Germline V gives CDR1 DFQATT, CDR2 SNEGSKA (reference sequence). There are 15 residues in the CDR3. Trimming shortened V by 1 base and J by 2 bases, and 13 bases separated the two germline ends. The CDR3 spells CSARGGSGATDTQYF. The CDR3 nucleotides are TGCAGTGCTAGAGGCGGGTCAGGGGCCACAGATACGCAGTATTTT.

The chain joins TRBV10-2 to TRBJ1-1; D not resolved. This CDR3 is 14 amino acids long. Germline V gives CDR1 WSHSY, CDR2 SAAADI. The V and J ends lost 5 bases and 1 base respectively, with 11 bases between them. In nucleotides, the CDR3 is TGCGCCAGCAGTCAATTATCCGGGAACACTGAAGCTTTCTTT. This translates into CASSQLSGNTEAFF.

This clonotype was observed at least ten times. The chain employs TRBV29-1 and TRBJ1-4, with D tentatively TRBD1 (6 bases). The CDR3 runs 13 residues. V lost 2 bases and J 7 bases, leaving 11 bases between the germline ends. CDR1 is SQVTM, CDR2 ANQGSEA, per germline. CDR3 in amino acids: CSVESSGAEKLFF. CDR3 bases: TGCAGCGTTGAATCTTCAGGGGCTGAAAAACTGTTTTTT.

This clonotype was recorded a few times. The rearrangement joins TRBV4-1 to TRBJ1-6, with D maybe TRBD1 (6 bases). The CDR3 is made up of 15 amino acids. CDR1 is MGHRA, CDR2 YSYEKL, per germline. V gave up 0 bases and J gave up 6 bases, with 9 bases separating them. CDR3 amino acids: CASSQEGASNSPLHF. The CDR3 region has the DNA TGCGCCAGCAGCCAAGAGGGGGCCTCTAATTCACCCCTCCACTTT.

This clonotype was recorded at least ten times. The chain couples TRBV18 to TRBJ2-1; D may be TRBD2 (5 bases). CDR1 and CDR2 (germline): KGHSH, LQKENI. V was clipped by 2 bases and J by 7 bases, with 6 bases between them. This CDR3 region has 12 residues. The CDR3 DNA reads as TGTGCCAGCTCACCAACGGGAAATGAGCAGTTCTTC. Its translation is CASSPTGNEQFF.

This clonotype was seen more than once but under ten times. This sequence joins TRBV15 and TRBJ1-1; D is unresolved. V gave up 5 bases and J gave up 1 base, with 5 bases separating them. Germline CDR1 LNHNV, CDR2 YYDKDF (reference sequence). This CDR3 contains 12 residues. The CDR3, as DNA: TGTGCCACCAGCGCGGGGAACACTGAAGCTTTCTTT. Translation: CATSAGNTEAFF.

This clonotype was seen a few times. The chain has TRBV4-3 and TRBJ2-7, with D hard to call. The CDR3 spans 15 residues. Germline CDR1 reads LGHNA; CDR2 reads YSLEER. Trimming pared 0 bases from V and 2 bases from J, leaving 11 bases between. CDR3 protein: CASSQDRQATYEQYF. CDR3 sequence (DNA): TGCGCCAGCAGCCAAGATCGGCAGGCCACCTACGAGCAGTACTTC.

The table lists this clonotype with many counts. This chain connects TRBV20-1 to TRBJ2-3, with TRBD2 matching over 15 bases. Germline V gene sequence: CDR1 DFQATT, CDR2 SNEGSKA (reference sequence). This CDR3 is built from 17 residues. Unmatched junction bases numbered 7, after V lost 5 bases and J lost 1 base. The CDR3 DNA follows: TGCAGTGCTTCCGGACTAGCGGGAGGGGATGGCACAGATACGCAGTATTTT. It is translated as CSASGLAGGDGTDTQYF.

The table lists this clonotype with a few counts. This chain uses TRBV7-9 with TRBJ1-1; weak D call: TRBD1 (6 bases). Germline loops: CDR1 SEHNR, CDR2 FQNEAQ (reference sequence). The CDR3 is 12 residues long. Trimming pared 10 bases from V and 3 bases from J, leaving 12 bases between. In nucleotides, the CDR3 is TGTGCCAAATTACAGGGTTACACTGAAGCTTTCTTT. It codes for CAKLQGYTEAFF.